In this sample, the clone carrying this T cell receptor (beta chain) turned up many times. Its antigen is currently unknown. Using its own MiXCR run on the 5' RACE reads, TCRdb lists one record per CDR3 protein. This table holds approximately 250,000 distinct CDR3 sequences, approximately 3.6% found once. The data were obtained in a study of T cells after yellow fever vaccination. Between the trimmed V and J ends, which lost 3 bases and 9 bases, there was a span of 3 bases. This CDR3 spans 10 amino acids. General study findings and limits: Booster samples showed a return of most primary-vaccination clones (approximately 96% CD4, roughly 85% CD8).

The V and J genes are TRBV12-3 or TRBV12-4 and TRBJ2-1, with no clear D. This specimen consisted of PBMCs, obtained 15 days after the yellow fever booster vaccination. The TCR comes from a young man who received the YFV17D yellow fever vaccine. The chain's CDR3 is CASSFAEQFF. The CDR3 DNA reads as TGTGCCAGCAGTTTCGCTGAGCAGTTCTTC.